The entry below gives a single T cell receptor (gamma chain) sequence along with its context. The antigen it recognizes is unknown. This may be a read error, as it is one base from a much larger clone. This specimen includes other DNA sequences encoding the same CDR3. Receptor amplification or capture employed RT-PCR. The sample was run on an Illumina MiSeq. TCRdb reanalyzed the public reads with the CATT caller, and identical DNA sequences were merged afterwards. The sample table records about 180 gamma-chain clones; over 9.5% of these occur just once. Of the sample, roughly 40% is held by the ten largest clones. This entry is derived from a study of gammadelta T cells in human blood (dated by TCRdb to about 2020). Study-wide findings and limitations: According to the study, polyclonal expansion of innate gamma-delta T cells immediately after birth appeared to be driven by microbial exposure.

The CDR3 sequence holds 10 residues, the cysteine and phenylalanine included. Left in the record is the CDR3 DNA by itself, 30 bases read in frame from the first base. V trim: 8 bases; J trim: 11 bases; unmatched bases: 7. The chain was built from TRGV10 and TRGJ1 or TRGJ2. TRGV10 is placed among ORFs of uncertain function. The sequenced sample was Vgamma9Vdelta2 gamma-delta T cells from adult blood. This sequence was found in a human donor. The CDR3 protein sequence reads: CAAWDKEKLF. The DNA sequence follows: TGTGCTGCGTGGGATAAAGAGAAACTCTTT.